This T cell receptor beta chain was documented in a study of beta chain features in type 1 diabetes. Isolated RNA was reverse transcribed in full, so expressed TCRB transcripts were sequenced. Profiled with immunoSEQ multiplex PCR; TCRdb holds only in-frame clones, not every one. Of 400,000 to 500,000 clones listed, about 15% were seen once; the top ten hold roughly 0.04%. Trimming pared 2 bases from V and 5 bases from J, leaving 8 bases between. The CDR3 runs 12 residues. This clone was seen more than once but under ten times. Its antigen is not known. Study-wide results and limits: Sampled from patients, naive, central memory and Treg TCRB repertoires appeared more similar than those sampled from healthy donors.

This receptor was obtained from a man aged 25-40 years in good health. The material sequenced was naive CD4+ T cells from blood. The chain employs TRBV5-7 and TRBJ2-7, with unresolved D. TRBV5-7 is an open reading frame whose function is uncertain. The CDR3: CASSFSGHEQYF. CDR3 bases: TGTGCCAGCAGCTTTTCGGGCCACGAGCAGTACTTC.